This record covers a single T cell receptor beta chain. The sample contains more than one DNA sequence encoding this CDR3. Generated by immunoSEQ multiplex PCR, the TCRdb table keeps only in-frame clones and is missing some. The sample has about 210,000 clones; about 87% are singletons. The data originate from a study of blood T cell repertoires in COVID-19. At the level of the study: The United States, Italy and Spain provided the acute and convalescent COVID-19 samples.

This CDR3 has 13 residues. With 2 bases removed from V and 5 bases from J, the gap between germline ends came to 9 bases. CDR1 is SEHNR, CDR2 FQNEAQ, per germline (reference sequence). V usage is TRBV7-9 and J usage is TRBJ2-5; D gene uncertain. The sample consisted of PBMCs or T cells enriched from blood (not recorded which). The sequence was collected from a woman between 35 and 50 years old with acute COVID-19. CDR3 coding DNA: TGTGCCAGCAGCTTAAACGGTCGGGAGACCCAGTACTTC. It codes for CASSLNGRETQYF.